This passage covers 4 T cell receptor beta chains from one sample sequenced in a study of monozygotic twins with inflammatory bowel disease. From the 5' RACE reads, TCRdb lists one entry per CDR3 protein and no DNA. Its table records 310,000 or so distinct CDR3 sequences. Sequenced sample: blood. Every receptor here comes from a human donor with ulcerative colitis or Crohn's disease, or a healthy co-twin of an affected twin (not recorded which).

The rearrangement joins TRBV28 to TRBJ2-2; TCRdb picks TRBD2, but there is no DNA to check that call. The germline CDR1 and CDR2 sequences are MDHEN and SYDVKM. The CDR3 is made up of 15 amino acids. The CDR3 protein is CASSPLAENTGELFF.

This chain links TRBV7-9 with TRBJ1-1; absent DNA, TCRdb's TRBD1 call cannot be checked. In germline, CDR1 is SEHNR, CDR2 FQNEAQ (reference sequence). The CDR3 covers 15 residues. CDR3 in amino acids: CASSFSGQGVTEAFF.

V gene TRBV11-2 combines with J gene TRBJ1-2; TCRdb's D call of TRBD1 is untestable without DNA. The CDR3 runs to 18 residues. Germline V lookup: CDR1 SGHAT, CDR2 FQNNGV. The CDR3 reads CASSLVPSRVPKSMGYTF.

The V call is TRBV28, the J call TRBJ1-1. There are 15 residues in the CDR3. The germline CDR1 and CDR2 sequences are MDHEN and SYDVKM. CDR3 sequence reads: CASRAGGADYTEAFF. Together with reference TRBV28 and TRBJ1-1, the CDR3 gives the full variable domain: DVKVTQSSRYLVKRTGEKVFLECVQDMDHENMFWYRQDPGLGLRLIYFSYDVKMKEKGDIPEGYSVSREKKERFSLILESASTNQTSMYLCASRAGGADYTEAFFGQGTRLTVV.